The next 27 T cell receptor beta chains were all read from a single sample in a study of patients and donors after allogeneic stem cell transplantation. One entry per CDR3 protein results from TCRdb running MiXCR on the RT-PCR reads. The table lists tens of thousands of distinct CDR3 sequences, about 30% of them singletons. Specimen: blood, either unsorted or a sorted T cell fraction (not recorded which). These receptors came from a human donor who was either an allogeneic HSCT recipient or a stem cell or donor lymphocyte infusion donor (not recorded which). It is not recorded whose cells these are; they may come from a transplant donor.

The V call is TRBV6-2 or TRBV6-3, the J call TRBJ2-1; D not certain. Germline assignment: CDR1 MNHEY and CDR2 SVGEGT. The V end was cut by 0 bases, the J end by 6 bases, with 9 bases between. CDR3 length: 14 amino acids. In nucleotides, the CDR3 is TGTGCCAGCAGTTACTCCCCGGCAGCCAATGAGCAGTTCTTC. Its translation: CASSYSPAANEQFF.

The rearrangement links TRBV27 to TRBJ1-2, with TRBD1 matching over 7 bases. This CDR3 is built from 15 residues. J gave up 4 bases and V 5 bases, and 10 bases lay outside the gene matches. Germline-derived CDR1 and CDR2 are MNHEY and SMNVEV (reference sequence). The CDR3 loop reads CASSPDRDGIYGYTF. The DNA for the CDR3 is TGTGCCAGCAGTCCTGACAGGGATGGGATCTATGGCTACACCTTC.

This clonotype was detected only a few times. The V call is TRBV6-6, the J call TRBJ2-5; D gene uncertain. V lost 4 bases to trimming and J lost 3 bases, with 12 bases between them. Per germline, CDR1 MNHNY and CDR2 SVGAGI (reference sequence). The CDR3 loop spans 14 amino acids. CDR3 DNA sequence: TGTGCCAGCAGTTTCCCGTCATGGAAAGAGACCCAGTACTTC. Its translation is CASSFPSWKETQYF.

V and J are TRBV7-3 and TRBJ1-2; 10 bases are a match to TRBD1. The CDR3 length is 15 residues. The junction had 6 bases not matched to a gene; V was cut back by 5 bases and J by 3 bases. Germline CDR1 and CDR2: SGHTA and FQGTGA. The CDR3 loop reads CASSPGTGVYYGYTF. In DNA form, the CDR3 reads TGTGCCAGCAGCCCCGGGACAGGGGTCTACTATGGCTACACCTTC. The entire variable domain, with the rest obtained from reference TRBV7-3 and TRBJ1-2, is as follows: GAGVSQTPSNKVTEKGKYVELRCDPISGHTALYWYRQSLGQGPEFLIYFQGTGAADDSGLPNDRFFAVRPEGSVSTLKIQRTERGDSAVYLCASSPGTGVYYGYTFGSGTRLTVV.

The chain combines TRBV4-3 with TRBJ2-7; TRBD1 might be the D (6 bases). CDR3 length: 16 amino acids. Per the germline V gene, CDR1 is LGHNA and CDR2 is YSLEER. Trimming left V 6 bases short and J 2 bases short, with 20 bases between. CDR3: CASRRGKEDFTYEQYF. The CDR3, as DNA: TGCGCCAGCAGAAGGGGGAAGGAAGACTTTACCTACGAGCAGTACTTC.

Written as DNA, the CDR3 is TGCAGCGTTGTATCGAACACCGGGGAGCTGTTTTTT. Residues: CSVVSNTGELFF. The chain recombines TRBV29-1 with TRBJ2-2; D is ambiguous. V lost 4 bases and J 0 bases, leaving 3 bases between the germline ends. This CDR3 has 12 amino acids. Germline V CDR1 and CDR2: SQVTM, ANQGSEA.

The rearrangement links TRBV11-2 to TRBJ1-5; TRBD1 matches at 9 bases. Per the germline V gene, CDR1 is SGHAT and CDR2 is FQNNGV. The CDR3 consists of 17 residues. Losses at the gene ends were 1 base for V and 1 base for J; bases not matched to a gene: 5. This chain's CDR3 is CASSLGTGALSNQPQHF. CDR3 bases: TGTGCCAGCAGCTTAGGGACAGGGGCATTGAGCAATCAGCCCCAGCATTTT.

This rearrangement joins TRBV20-1 to TRBJ2-7; D not certain. V was clipped by 5 bases and J by 5 bases, with 13 bases between them. The CDR3 is made up of 12 amino acids. The germline CDR1 and CDR2 sequences are DFQATT and SNEGSKA (reference sequence). Here the CDR3 reads CSALIQTHEQYF. The CDR3 nucleotides read TGCAGTGCTCTAATACAGACCCACGAGCAGTACTTC.

J is TRBJ2-7 and V is TRBV6-2 or TRBV6-3, with TRBD1 matching over 7 bases. The CDR3 is 15 residues long. From germline, CDR1 is MNHEY and CDR2 SVGEGT. Trimming cost V 3 bases and J 3 bases; bases outside gene matches: 8. Here the CDR3 reads CASSYHGTDFYEQYF. CDR3 bases: TGTGCCAGCAGTTATCATGGGACAGACTTCTACGAGCAGTACTTC.

The table lists this clonotype with a few counts. The chain links TRBV3-1 to TRBJ2-3; 10 positions match TRBD1. After removal of 5 bases from V and 4 bases from J, the junction contained 6 bases not matched to a gene. Germline V gene sequence: CDR1 LGHDT, CDR2 YNNKEL (reference sequence). The CDR3 spans 15 residues. The CDR3 DNA reads TGTGCCAGCAGCGTCCGACAGGGGGCTGCAGATACGCAGTATTTT. It encodes CASSVRQGAADTQYF.

CDR3 DNA sequence: TGTGCCAGCAGCCGACAGGGCAATCAGCCCCAGCATTTT. Encoded protein: CASSRQGNQPQHF. This chain joins TRBV7-2 and TRBJ1-5; D perhaps matches TRBD1 (6 bases). CDR1 and CDR2 from the germline V gene are SGHTA and FQGNSA. The ends were cut back, 5 bases at V and 2 bases at J, with 7 bases in the middle. This CDR3 is 13 amino acids long.

This clonotype was detected a few times. V is TRBV6-2 or TRBV6-3 and J is TRBJ2-1; D tentatively reads TRBD1 or TRBD2 (5 bases each). V was trimmed by 6 bases and J by 2 bases, leaving 17 bases between them. CDR1 and CDR2 (germline): MNHEY, SVGEGT. The CDR3 is made up of 16 amino acids. The CDR3 reads CASSQGRNPTYNEQFF. The CDR3 DNA follows: TGTGCCAGCAGCCAGGGACGGAACCCTACCTACAATGAGCAGTTCTTC.

This clonotype was counted a single time. The J gene is TRBJ2-2, the V gene TRBV4-3, with D possibly being TRBD1 (5 bases). The V gene's germline CDR1 is LGHNA and CDR2 YSLEER. V lost 0 bases, J lost 3 bases, and 17 bases lay in between. The CDR3 totals 18 residues. The CDR3 nucleotides are TGCGCCAGCAGCCAAGATTCGTTAGGGGTGGCGGACACCGGGGAGCTGTTTTTT. As protein: CASSQDSLGVADTGELFF.

The V call is TRBV11-1, the J call TRBJ2-7; D remains unclear. CDR3 length equals 11 residues. Germline CDR1 SGHAT, CDR2 FQDESV (reference sequence). V lost 5 bases to trimming and J lost 5 bases, with 7 bases between them. The DNA of the CDR3 is TGTGCCAGCAGCCTCCTGGACGAGCAGTACTTC. Translation: CASSLLDEQYF.

This clonotype was counted a few times. The chain links TRBV6-5 to TRBJ1-2; 8 bases line up with TRBD1. Germline V gene lookup returns CDR1 MNHEY and CDR2 SVGAGI. The CDR3 is made up of 13 amino acids. The junction had 7 bases not matched to a gene; V was cut back by 5 bases and J by 8 bases. Here the CDR3 reads CASSLRGRLGYTF. CDR3 DNA sequence: TGTGCCAGCAGTCTCAGGGGGCGCTTGGGCTACACCTTC.

The chain joins TRBV12-3 or TRBV12-4 to TRBJ1-2; no clear D. The ends were cut back, 7 bases at V and 4 bases at J, with 10 bases in the middle. CDR3 length: 12 residues. The CDR3 reads CASMVSGYGYTF. CDR3 DNA: TGTGCCAGCATGGTCTCGGGCTATGGCTACACCTTC.

This chain links TRBV5-4 with TRBJ2-3; D unclear. This CDR3 has 13 residues. Germline V CDR1 and CDR2: SGHNT, YYREEE (reference sequence). The germline V and J ends were trimmed by 1 base and 0 bases, with 3 bases remaining between them. The CDR3 spells CASSLKSTDTQYF. CDR3 in DNA: TGTGCCAGCAGCTTGAAGAGCACAGATACGCAGTATTTT.

As regards this clonotype: This may come from a read error, since a much larger clone is one base off. The chain recombines TRBV6-5 with TRBJ1-5; 10 bases map to TRBD1. Germline CDR1 reads MNHEY; CDR2 reads SVGAGI. The CDR3 is 15 amino acids. The CDR3 coding sequence is TGTGCCGGCAGTACGGGACAGGGGCGCATCCAGCCCCAGCATTTT. Translating gives CAGSTGQGRIQPQHF.

This chain joins TRBV4-3 and TRBJ2-3; perhaps TRBD1 as D (5 bases). This CDR3 has 15 amino acids. Trimming shortened V by 2 bases and J by 6 bases, and 15 bases separated the two germline ends. Per the germline V gene, CDR1 is LGHNA and CDR2 is YSLEER. The CDR3 is CASSQNRARADTQYF. The CDR3 nucleotides read TGCGCCAGCAGCCAAAACCGGGCCAGGGCGGATACGCAGTATTTT.

This clonotype was found a few times. The rearrangement links TRBV6-5 to TRBJ1-2; TRBD1 aligns across 8 bases. CDR1 and CDR2 (germline): MNHEY, SVGAGI. Germline trimming cut 2 bases from V and 4 bases from J; bases unmatched to any gene: 6. This CDR3 region has 15 residues. CDR3 in amino acids: CASSYRGDRIYGYTF. CDR3 DNA: TGTGCCAGCAGTTACCGCGGGGACAGGATCTATGGCTACACCTTC.

The genes are TRBV5-1 and TRBJ2-7, with D unclear. Germline V lookup: CDR1 SGHRS, CDR2 YFSETQ. The ends were cut back, 2 bases at V and 7 bases at J, with 10 bases in the middle. The CDR3 contains 12 residues. Here the CDR3 reads CASSFPTEEQYF. The CDR3 nucleotides read TGCGCCAGCAGCTTCCCAACGGAGGAGCAGTACTTC.

This clonotype was seen a handful of times. The chain carries TRBV4-1 and TRBJ1-6, with 7 positions matching TRBD1. The germline V gene has CDR1 MGHRA and CDR2 YSYEKL. Losses at the gene ends were 3 bases for V and 0 bases for J; bases not matched to a gene: 5. The CDR3 has 17 amino acids. CDR3 sequence (DNA): TGCGCCAGCAGCCAGAGACAGGGCCACTCCTATAATTCACCCCTCCACTTT. It yields the protein CASSQRQGHSYNSPLHF.

Only a few counts were recorded for this clonotype. V is TRBV20-1 and J is TRBJ2-1; unclear D gene. CDR3 length equals 15 residues. V was pared by 0 bases and J by 6 bases, with 15 bases between. The V gene's germline CDR1 is DFQATT and CDR2 SNEGSKA (reference sequence). The CDR3 coding sequence is TGCAGTGCTAGAGATGGCTTCCTCCCGGGCAATGAGCAGTTCTTC. This codes for CSARDGFLPGNEQFF.

This clonotype was recorded a few times. The V call is TRBV5-1, the J call TRBJ2-7; D gene unclear. Per the germline V gene, CDR1 is SGHRS and CDR2 is YFSETQ. The V and J ends lost 1 base and 4 bases respectively, with 12 bases between them. This CDR3 is 14 amino acids long. CDR3 DNA: TGCGCCAGCAGCTTGTACCGGGCCCGATACGAGCAGTACTTC. Translation: CASSLYRARYEQYF. The variable domain in full, completed from reference TRBV5-1 and TRBJ2-7, reads KAGVTQTPRYLIKTRGQQVTLSCSPISGHRSVSWYQQTPGQGLQFLFEYFSETQRNKGNFPGRFSGRQFSNSRSEMNVSTLELGDSALYLCASSLYRARYEQYFGPGTRLTVT.

In its sample, this clonotype was seen many times. The V call is TRBV12-3 or TRBV12-4, the J call TRBJ1-6, with 9 bases fitting TRBD1. CDR3 size: 15 residues. V shed 5 bases, J shed 10 bases, and the junction held 9 bases outside the gene matches. The CDR3 here is CASSAPGQGQSPLHF. CDR3 in DNA: TGTGCCAGCAGTGCCCCGGGACAGGGTCAATCACCCCTCCACTTT.

The J gene is TRBJ2-5, the V gene TRBV10-3; D perhaps matches TRBD2 (6 bases). The CDR3 has 14 residues. Germline assignment: CDR1 ENHRY and CDR2 SYGVKD. V was trimmed by 4 bases and J by 4 bases, leaving 13 bases between them. The CDR3 spells CAISVGPEGETQYF. The CDR3 nucleotides read TGTGCCATCAGTGTTGGACCGGAGGGAGAGACCCAGTACTTC.

This clonotype was seen ten or more times. The chain uses TRBV28 and TRBJ1-2; 10 nucleotides line up with TRBD1. The CDR3 runs 15 residues. From germline, CDR1 is MDHEN and CDR2 SYDVKM. The V and J ends lost 0 bases and 8 bases, in that order; junction bases with no gene match: 6. The CDR3 nucleotides read TGTGCCAGCAGTTTATGGAGACAGGGGGCGCAGGGCTACACCTTC. Translating gives CASSLWRQGAQGYTF.